This TCR beta chain came from a study of breast tumors, draining lymph nodes, adjacent tissues. Study conclusions and caveats: Data only fit, rather than demonstrated, lymph node origin of most tumor T cells. Findings are consistent with lymph node origin and intratumoral expansion of most tumor T cells.

Germline-derived CDR1 and CDR2 are ENHRY and SYGVKD. V gave up 3 bases and J gave up 4 bases, with 9 bases separating them. CDR3 length equals 13 residues. Breast cancer patients provided tissue from their axillary draining lymph nodes. One entry per CDR3 protein results from TCRdb running MiXCR on the multiplex PCR reads. The sample records nearly 110,000 distinct CDR3 sequences, around 30% being singletons. This clonotype was recorded a few times. No antigen is known for it. Sequencing was performed on axillary lymph node tissue. This clonotype was sampled from a female donor with breast cancer. Some clones in this sample may be carry-over from other donors' samples. V is TRBV10-3 and J is TRBJ1-1; the D is unclear. This CDR3 is CAISDSKSTEAFF. In DNA, the CDR3 is TGTGCCATCAGTGATAGTAAGTCCACTGAAGCTTTCTTT.